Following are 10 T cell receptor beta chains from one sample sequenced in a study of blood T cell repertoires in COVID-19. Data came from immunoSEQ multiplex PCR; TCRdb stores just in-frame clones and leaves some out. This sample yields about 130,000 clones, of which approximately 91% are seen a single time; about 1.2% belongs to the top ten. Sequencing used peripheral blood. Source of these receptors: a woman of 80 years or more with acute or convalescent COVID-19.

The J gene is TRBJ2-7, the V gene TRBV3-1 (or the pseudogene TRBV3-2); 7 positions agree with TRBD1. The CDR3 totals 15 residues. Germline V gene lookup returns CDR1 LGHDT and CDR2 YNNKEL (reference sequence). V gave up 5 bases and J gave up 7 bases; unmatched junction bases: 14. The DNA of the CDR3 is TGTGCCAGCAGCTACGTAAAGAGGGGGCCGGGGGAGCAGTACTTC. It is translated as CASSYVKRGPGEQYF.

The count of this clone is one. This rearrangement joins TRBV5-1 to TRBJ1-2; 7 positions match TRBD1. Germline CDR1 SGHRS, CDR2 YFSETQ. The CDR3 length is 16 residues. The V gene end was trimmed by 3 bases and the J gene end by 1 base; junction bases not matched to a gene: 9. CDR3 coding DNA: TGCGCCAGCAGCTCCAACCGGGACAGTTTTAACTATGGCTACACCTTC. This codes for CASSSNRDSFNYGYTF.

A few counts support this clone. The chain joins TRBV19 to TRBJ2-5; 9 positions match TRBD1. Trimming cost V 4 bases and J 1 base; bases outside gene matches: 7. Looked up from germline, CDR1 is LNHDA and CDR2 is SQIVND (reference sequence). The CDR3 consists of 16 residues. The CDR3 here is CASSRTGAPGQETQYF. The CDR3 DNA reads TGTGCCAGTAGTAGGACAGGGGCCCCGGGCCAAGAGACCCAGTACTTC.

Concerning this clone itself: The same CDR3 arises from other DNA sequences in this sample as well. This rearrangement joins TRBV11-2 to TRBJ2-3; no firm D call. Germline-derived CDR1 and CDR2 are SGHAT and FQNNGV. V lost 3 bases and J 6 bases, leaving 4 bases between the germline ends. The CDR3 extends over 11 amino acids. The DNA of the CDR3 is TGTGCCAGCAGCTTCGGGGATACGCAGTATTTT. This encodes CASSFGDTQYF.

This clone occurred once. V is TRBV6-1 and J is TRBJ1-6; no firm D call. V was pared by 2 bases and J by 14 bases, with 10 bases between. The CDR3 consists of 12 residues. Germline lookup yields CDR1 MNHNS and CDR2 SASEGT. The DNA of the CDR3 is TGTGCCAGCAGTGAACCAGGCCCAACCCTCCACTTT. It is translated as CASSEPGPTLHF.

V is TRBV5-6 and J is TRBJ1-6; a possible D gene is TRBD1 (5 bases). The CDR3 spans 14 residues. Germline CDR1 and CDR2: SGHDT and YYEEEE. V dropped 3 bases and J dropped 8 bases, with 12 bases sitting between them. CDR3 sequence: CASSSQGLDSPLHF. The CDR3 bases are TGTGCCAGCAGCTCTCAGGGTTTGGATTCACCCCTCCACTTT. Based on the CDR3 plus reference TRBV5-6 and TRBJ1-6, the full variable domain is DAGVTQSPTHLIKTRGQQVTLRCSPKSGHDTVSWYQQALGQGPQFIFQYYEEEERQRGNFPDRFSGHQFPNYSSELNVNALLLGDSALYLCASSSQGLDSPLHFGNGTRLTVT.

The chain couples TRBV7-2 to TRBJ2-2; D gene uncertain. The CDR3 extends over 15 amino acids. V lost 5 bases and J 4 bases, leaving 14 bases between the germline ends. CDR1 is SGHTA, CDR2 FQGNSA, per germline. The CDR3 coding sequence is TGTGCCAGCAGCCCACAGTCAGGCCGCACCGGGGAGCTGTTTTTT. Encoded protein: CASSPQSGRTGELFF.

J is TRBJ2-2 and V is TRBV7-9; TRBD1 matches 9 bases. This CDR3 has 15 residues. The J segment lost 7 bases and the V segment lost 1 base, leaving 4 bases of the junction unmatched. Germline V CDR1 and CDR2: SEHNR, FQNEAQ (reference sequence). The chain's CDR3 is CASSLDRGLDGELFF. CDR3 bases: TGTGCCAGCAGCTTAGACAGGGGGCTCGACGGGGAGCTGTTTTTT.

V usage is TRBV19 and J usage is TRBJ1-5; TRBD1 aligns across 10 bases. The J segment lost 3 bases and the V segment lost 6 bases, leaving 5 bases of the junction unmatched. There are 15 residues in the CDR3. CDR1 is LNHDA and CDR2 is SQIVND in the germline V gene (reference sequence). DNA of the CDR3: TGTGCCAGTAGCGTAGGGACAGGGGTCAATCAGCCCCAGCATTTT. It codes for CASSVGTGVNQPQHF.

In DNA form, the CDR3 reads TGTGCCAGCAGCTTAGTGTCCGGGACTAGCGGGAGGGCTTACGAGCAGTACTTC. Residues: CASSLVSGTSGRAYEQYF. The chain joins TRBV7-6 to TRBJ2-7; 16 bases agree with TRBD2. V gave up 1 base and J gave up 4 bases; unmatched junction bases: 7. The CDR3 contains 18 residues. The germline CDR1 and CDR2 sequences are SGHVS and FNYEAQ.